The clone carrying this T cell receptor beta chain was detected ten times or more. Its antigen remains unknown. In the library, individual cDNA molecules carried attached unique molecular identifiers. TCRdb re-analysed the 5' RACE reads in MiXCR, keeping a single row per CDR3 protein. The sample contains 79,000 or so distinct CDR3 sequences, roughly 13% of which appear only once. The data were taken from a study of early T cells in non-severe SARS-CoV-2 infection. Overall study: Whole-blood bulk RNA, unsorted, was sequenced, and chains were unpaired. Study findings and constraints: VDJdb-based annotation leaned toward anti-spike CD8 responses and missed private and CD4 specificities.

The CDR3 has 11 residues. Germline assignment: CDR1 MNHEY and CDR2 SMNVEV (reference sequence). V was clipped by 6 bases and J by 6 bases, with 8 bases between them. The sequenced material came from whole blood. This clonotype was sampled from an adult who was a healthcare worker with PCR-confirmed SARS-CoV-2 infection or an uninfected control (not recorded which). The V gene is TRBV27, the J gene TRBJ1-1; D gene ambiguous. The CDR3 coding sequence is TGTGCCAGCAGATGGAGGGCTGAAGCTTTCTTT. It codes for CASRWRAEAFF.